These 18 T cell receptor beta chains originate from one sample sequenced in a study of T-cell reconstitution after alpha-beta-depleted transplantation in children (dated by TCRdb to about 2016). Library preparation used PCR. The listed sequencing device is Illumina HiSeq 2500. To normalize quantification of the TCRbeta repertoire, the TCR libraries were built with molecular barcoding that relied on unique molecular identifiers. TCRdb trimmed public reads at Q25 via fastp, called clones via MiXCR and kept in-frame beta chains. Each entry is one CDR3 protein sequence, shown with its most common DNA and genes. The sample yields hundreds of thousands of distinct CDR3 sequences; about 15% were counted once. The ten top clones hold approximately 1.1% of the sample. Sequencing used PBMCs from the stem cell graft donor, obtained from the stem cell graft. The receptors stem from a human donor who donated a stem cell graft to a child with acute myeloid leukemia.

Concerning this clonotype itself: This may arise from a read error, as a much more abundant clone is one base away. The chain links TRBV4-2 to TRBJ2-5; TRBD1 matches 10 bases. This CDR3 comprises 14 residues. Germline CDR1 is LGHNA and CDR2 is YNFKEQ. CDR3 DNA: TGTACCAGCAGCCAAGGACAGGGGGAAGAGACCCAGTACTTC. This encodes CTSSQGQGEETQYF.

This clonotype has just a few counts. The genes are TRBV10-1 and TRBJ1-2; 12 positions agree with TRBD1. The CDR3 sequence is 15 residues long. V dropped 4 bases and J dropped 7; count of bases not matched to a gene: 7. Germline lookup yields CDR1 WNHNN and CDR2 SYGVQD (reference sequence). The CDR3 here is CASSAAGTGGSGYTF. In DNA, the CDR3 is TGCGCCAGCAGTGCGGCCGGGACAGGGGGCAGTGGCTACACCTTC.

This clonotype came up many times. The CDR3: CASSLLAGKPDTQYF. DNA for the CDR3: TGTGCCAGCAGTTTACTAGCGGGTAAACCAGATACGCAGTATTTT. This rearrangement joins TRBV12-3 or TRBV12-4 to TRBJ2-3; the match to TRBD2 covers 8 bases. This CDR3 has 15 amino acids. J lost 4 bases, V lost 2 bases, and 5 bases had no gene match.

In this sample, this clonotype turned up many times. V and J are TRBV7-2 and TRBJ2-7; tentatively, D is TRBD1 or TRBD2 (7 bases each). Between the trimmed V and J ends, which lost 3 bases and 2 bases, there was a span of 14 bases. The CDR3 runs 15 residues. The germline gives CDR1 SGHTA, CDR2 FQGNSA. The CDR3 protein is CASSFRGGATYEQYF. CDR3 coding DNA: TGTGCCAGCAGCTTCAGGGGGGGGGCGACCTACGAGCAGTACTTC.

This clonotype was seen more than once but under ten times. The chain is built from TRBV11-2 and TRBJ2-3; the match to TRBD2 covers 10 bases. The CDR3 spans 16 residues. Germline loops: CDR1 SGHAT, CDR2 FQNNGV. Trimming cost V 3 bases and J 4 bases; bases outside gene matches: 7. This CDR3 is CASSFLASGGPDTQYF. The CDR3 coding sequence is TGTGCCAGCAGCTTCCTGGCTAGCGGGGGTCCAGATACGCAGTATTTT. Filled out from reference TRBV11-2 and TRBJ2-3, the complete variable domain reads EAGVAQSPRYKIIEKRQSVAFWCNPISGHATLYWYQQILGQGPKLLIQFQNNGVVDDSQLPKDRFSAERLKGVDSTLKIQPAKLEDSAVYLCASSFLASGGPDTQYFGPGTRLTVL.

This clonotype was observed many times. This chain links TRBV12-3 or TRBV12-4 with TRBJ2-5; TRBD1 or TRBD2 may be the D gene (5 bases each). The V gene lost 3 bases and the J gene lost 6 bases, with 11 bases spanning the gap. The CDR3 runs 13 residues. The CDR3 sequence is CASSFSREQTQYF. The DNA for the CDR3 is TGTGCCAGCAGTTTCTCCAGGGAGCAGACCCAGTACTTC.

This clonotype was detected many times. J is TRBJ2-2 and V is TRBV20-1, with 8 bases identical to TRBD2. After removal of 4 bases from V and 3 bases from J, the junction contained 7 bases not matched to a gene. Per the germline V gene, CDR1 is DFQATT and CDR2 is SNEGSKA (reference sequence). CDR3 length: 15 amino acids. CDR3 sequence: CSATTGGRDTGELFF. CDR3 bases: TGCAGTGCTACAACGGGGGGGCGCGACACCGGGGAGCTGTTTTTT.

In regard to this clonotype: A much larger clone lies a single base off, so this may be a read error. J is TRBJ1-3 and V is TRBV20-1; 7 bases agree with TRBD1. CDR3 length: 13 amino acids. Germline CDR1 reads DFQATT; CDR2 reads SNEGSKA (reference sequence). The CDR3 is CSARTGAGNTMYF. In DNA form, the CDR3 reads TGCAGTGCAAGAACAGGGGCAGGAAACACCATGTATTTT.

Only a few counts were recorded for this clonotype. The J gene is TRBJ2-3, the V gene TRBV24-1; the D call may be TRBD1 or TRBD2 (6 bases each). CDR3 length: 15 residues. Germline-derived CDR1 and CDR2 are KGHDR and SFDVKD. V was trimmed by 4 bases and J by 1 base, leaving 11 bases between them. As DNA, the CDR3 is TGTGCCACCAGTGACGGGGGCCGGGGCACAGATACGCAGTATTTT. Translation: CATSDGGRGTDTQYF.

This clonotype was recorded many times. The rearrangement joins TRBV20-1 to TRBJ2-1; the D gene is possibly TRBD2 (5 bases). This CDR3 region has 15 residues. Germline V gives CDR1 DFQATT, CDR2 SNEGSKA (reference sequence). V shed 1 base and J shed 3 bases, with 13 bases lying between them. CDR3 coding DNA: TGCAGTGCTAGAGTCCCTGTGGCGGGCTACAATGAGCAGTTCTTC. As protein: CSARVPVAGYNEQFF.

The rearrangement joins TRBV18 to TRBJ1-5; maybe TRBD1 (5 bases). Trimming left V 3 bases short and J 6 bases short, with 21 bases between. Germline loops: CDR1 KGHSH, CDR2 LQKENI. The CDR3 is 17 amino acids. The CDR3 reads CASSPAGAGSYTQPQHF. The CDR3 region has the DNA TGTGCCAGCTCACCGGCCGGCGCAGGGTCTTATACTCAGCCCCAGCATTTT.

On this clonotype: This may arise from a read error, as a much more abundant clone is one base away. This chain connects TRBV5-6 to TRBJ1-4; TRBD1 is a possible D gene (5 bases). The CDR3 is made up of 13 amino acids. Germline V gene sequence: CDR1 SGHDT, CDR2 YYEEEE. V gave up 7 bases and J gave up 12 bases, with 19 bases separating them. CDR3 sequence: CASGRLPGRELFF. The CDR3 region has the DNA TGTGCCAGCGGTCGTCTTCCAGGGAGAGAACTGTTTTTT.

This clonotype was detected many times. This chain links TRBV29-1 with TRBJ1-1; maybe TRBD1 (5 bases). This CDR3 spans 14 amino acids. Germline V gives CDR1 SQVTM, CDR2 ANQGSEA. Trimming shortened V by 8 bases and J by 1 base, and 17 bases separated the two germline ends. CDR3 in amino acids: CSIRDQRKNTEAFF. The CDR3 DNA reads TGCAGCATCCGGGACCAGCGTAAGAACACTGAAGCTTTCTTT.

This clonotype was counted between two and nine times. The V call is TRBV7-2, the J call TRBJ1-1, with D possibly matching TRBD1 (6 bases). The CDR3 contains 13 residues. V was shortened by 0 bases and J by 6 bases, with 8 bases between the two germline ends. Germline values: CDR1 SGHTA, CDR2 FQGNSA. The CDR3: CASSLAGGAEAFF. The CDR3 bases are TGTGCCAGCAGCTTAGCAGGGGGAGCTGAAGCTTTCTTT.

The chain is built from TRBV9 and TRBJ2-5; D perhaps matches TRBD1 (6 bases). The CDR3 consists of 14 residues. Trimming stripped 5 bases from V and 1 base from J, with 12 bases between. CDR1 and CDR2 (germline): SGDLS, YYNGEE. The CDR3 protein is CASSTRGFQETQYF. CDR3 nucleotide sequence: TGTGCCAGCAGTACCAGGGGTTTCCAAGAGACCCAGTACTTC.

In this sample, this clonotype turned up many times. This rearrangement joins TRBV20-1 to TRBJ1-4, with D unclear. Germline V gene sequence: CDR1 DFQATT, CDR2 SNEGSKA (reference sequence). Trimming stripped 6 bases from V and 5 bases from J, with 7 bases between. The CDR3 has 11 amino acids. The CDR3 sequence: CSATSNEKLFF. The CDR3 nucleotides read TGCAGTGCGACCAGCAATGAAAAACTGTTTTTT.

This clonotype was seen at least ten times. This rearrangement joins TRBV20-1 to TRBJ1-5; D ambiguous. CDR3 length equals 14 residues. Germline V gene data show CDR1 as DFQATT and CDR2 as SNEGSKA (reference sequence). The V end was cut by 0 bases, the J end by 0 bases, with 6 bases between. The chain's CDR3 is CSARDSYSNQPQHF. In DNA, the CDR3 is TGCAGTGCTAGAGACAGCTATAGCAATCAGCCCCAGCATTTT.

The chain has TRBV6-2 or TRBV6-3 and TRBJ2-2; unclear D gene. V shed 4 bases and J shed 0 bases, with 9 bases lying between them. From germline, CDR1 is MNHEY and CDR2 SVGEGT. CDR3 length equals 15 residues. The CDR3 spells CASSLASPNTGELFF. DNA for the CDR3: TGTGCCAGCAGTTTGGCCAGCCCGAACACCGGGGAGCTGTTTTTT.